This T cell receptor beta chain was found in a study of blood T cells in healthy people across ages. General observations from the study: The CMV status of each donor remained undetermined, and this could have confounded shifts in expanded clonotypes.

This clonotype was seen a few times. Its antigen is not known. A second PCR of 7 to 11 cycles used a sample-barcoded 5' primer and a J-beta primer mix. TCRdb used MiXCR to reprocess the 5' RACE reads, holding one entry per CDR3 protein. Of roughly 720,000 distinct CDR3 sequences listed, about 53% are singletons. In germline, CDR1 is SGHRS, CDR2 YFSETQ. The germline V and J ends were trimmed by 0 bases and 14 bases, with 19 bases remaining between them. The CDR3 consists of 14 residues. Every participating donor contributed around 9.5 milliliters of peripheral blood through a draw. This sequence was found in a man at least 80 years old in good health. This rearrangement joins TRBV5-1 to TRBJ2-3, with D tentatively TRBD2 (5 bases). The sequenced material came from blood. CDR3 nucleotide sequence: TGCGCCAGCAGCTTGGCTATTTCGGGGAGATACGCGTATTTT. Amino acid sequence: CASSLAISGRYAYF.